This T cell receptor beta chain derives from a study of chemoradiotherapy in HPV16-positive cancers. The method was immunoSEQ multiplex PCR; TCRdb's version includes in-frame clones alone and lacks a portion of them. The sample includes approximately 6,000 clones, roughly 92% seen only once; the top ten take 22%. CDR1 is SGHDT and CDR2 is YYEEEE in the germline V gene. The CDR3 covers 14 residues. Trimming pared 0 bases from V and 4 bases from J, leaving 10 bases between. The source was blood, collected from a patient who underwent chemoradiotherapy. The TCR was taken from a human donor with HPV-associated anogenital cancer. This chain uses TRBV5-6 with TRBJ1-1; no reliable D call. Written as DNA, the CDR3 is TGTGCCAGCAGCTTGGGGGCGGGGAGCACTGAAGCTTTCTTT. It is translated as CASSLGAGSTEAFF. The whole variable domain, filled in from reference TRBV5-6 and TRBJ1-1, reads DAGVTQSPTHLIKTRGQQVTLRCSPKSGHDTVSWYQQALGQGPQFIFQYYEEEERQRGNFPDRFSGHQFPNYSSELNVNALLLGDSALYLCASSLGAGSTEAFFGQGTRLTVV.